These T cell receptor beta chains were read from a single sample in a study of cytomegalovirus exposure and HLA in healthy donors. TCRdb's table, derived via immunoSEQ multiplex PCR, lists solely in-frame clones and lacks some. The sample consists of around 130,000 clones, roughly 88% of them appearing once. The source material was PBMCs. The receptor set was obtained from a woman younger than 35 in good health and CMV-seropositive. CDR3s include the opening cysteine and the closing phenylalanine or tryptophan.

TRBV6-1	CAIWPTGLGNTEAFF
TRBV7-6	CASSSGLLAGGYNEQFF
TRBV29-1	CSVESGLAGEALDTQYF
TRBV28	CASSWEQRYGYTF
TRBV5-1	CASSNGQASTYEQYF
TRBV6-5	CASSSEAEQYF
TRBV5-4	CASSPRTGEETQYF
TRBV28	CASSPRTYRGVNTEAFF
TRBV5-1	CASSRVRDTQYF
TRBV6-1	CASSGDFQETQYF
TRBV30	CAWSPGQGNTGELFF
TRBV20-1	CSAPLRETQYF
TRBV18	CASSPVRETQYF
TRBV6-5	CASGQLGFETQYF
TRBV7-2	CASSFGSPGQPQHF
TRBV5-1	CASKTTSGSYEQYF
TRBV2	CASRPGTSGNTIYF
TRBV10-3	CAISEKFQGRGNIQYF
TRBV25-1	CASIAGTHNEQFF
TRBV6-6	CASSYPDRSYYEQYF
TRBV30	CAWSFDSEAFF
TRBV25-1	CASSEESGPEAFF
TRBV11-2	CASSLVGLAMDTQYF
TRBV19	CASTLYAGGLTGELFF
TRBV5-1	CASSFGGGGNQPQHF
TRBV25-1	CASSEPTGSLYGYTF
TRBV6-5	CASSLQAFTGYEQYF
TRBV11-2	CASSPSGSYNEKLFF
TRBV30	CAWSVLTDTQYF
TRBV4-2	CASSQIRAGPGGGGTDTQYF
TRBV6-1	CASSPGTGMETQYF
TRBV5-1	CASSLDGSSNTGELFF
TRBV28	CASHGTVSSEQYF
TRBV6-6	CASSYETGGGYTF
TRBV7-9	CASSLTDRGLNTEAFF
TRBV7-9	CASSIKPGQPGRELFF
TRBV27	CASSGGFHEQYF
TRBV6-1	CASSKTGIQPQHF
TRBV7-9	CASLDTPNTEAFF